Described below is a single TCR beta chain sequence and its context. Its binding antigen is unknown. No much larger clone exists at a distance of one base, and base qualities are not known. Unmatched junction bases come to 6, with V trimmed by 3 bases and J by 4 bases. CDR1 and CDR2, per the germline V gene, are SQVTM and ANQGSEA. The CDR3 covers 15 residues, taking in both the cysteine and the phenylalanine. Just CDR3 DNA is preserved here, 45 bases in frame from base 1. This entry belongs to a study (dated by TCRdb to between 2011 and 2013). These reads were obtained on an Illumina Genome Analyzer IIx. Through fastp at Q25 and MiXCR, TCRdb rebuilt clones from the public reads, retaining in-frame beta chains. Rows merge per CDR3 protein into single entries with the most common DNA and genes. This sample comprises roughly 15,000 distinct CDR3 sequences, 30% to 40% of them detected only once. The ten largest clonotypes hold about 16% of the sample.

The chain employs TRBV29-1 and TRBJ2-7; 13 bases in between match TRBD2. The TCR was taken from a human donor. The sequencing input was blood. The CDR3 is CSVDMGLAGKYEQYF. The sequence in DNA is TGCAGCGTTGATATGGGACTAGCGGGAAAATACGAGCAGTACTTC.